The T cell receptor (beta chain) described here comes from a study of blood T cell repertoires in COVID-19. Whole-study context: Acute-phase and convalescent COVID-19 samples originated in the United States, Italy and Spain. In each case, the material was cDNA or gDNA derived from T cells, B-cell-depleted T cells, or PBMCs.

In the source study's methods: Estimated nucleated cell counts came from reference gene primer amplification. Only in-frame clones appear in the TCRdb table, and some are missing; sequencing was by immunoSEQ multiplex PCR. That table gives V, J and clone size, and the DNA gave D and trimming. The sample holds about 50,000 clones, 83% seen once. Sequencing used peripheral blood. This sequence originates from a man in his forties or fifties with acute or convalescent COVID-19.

The CDR3 loop is CASSPLAGITDTQYF. DNA for the CDR3: TGTGCCAGCAGTCCGCTGGCAGGGATCACAGATACGCAGTATTTT. The gene calls are TRBV9 and TRBJ2-3; TRBD1 might be the D (5 bases). V lost 5 bases and J 2 bases, leaving 15 bases between the germline ends. The CDR3 consists of 15 residues. Germline assignment: CDR1 SGDLS and CDR2 YYNGEE.